The next 22 T cell receptor beta chains were all read from a single sample in a study of blood T cell repertoires in COVID-19 (dated by TCRdb to 2018 to 2020). Preparation of the library involved the immunoSEQ multiplex PCR assay. TCRdb mirrors the immuneACCESS table, restricted to in-frame sequences. Some clones are absent from its copies; in checked studies, under half trace to an unresolved V gene, and the reason for the others is unknown. In all, the sample holds roughly 220,000 clones, and 80% to 85% of those were seen once. More than 2% of the sample goes to the ten largest clones. Source material: peripheral blood. These receptors came from a woman in her sixties or seventies with acute or convalescent COVID-19.

The chain joins TRBV12-3 or TRBV12-4 to TRBJ2-3, with D possibly TRBD2 on 6 matching bases. With 10 bases removed from V and 9 bases from J, the gap between germline ends came to 17 bases. The CDR3 totals 12 residues. The CDR3 is CATGIPGRTQYF. Here the CDR3 DNA reads TGTGCCACAGGGATCCCGGGGAGGACGCAGTATTTT.

A note on this clone: The sample holds other DNA sequences that translate to the same CDR3. This CDR3 reads CASSRGGNQPQHF. CDR3 DNA: TGTGCCAGCAGTCGAGGTGGCAATCAGCCCCAGCATTTT. The chain recombines TRBV6-5 with TRBJ1-5; D is ambiguous. This CDR3 region has 13 residues. Germline CDR1 is MNHEY and CDR2 is SVGAGI. Trimming removed 5 bases from V and 2 bases from J, with 7 bases in between.

The chain recombines TRBV3-1 (or the pseudogene TRBV3-2) with TRBJ2-7; D perhaps matches TRBD1 (5 bases). Germline assignment: CDR1 LGHDT and CDR2 YNNKEL (reference sequence). V was pared by 1 base and J by 5 bases, with 12 bases between. The CDR3 extends over 14 amino acids. Here the CDR3 DNA reads TGTGCCAGCAGCCAAGGACAGTTTTCCGACGAGCAGTACTTC. Encoded protein: CASSQGQFSDEQYF.

In this sample, this clone turned up once. V gene TRBV7-2 combines with J gene TRBJ1-1; D is ambiguous. The CDR3 runs to 15 residues. Germline V gives CDR1 SGHTA, CDR2 FQGNSA. Trimming removed 3 bases from V and 0 bases from J, with 11 bases in between. The CDR3: CASSFTPPMNTEAFF. CDR3 sequence (DNA): TGTGCCAGCAGCTTTACTCCCCCCATGAACACTGAAGCTTTCTTT.

The V gene is TRBV19, the J gene TRBJ2-5, with TRBD2 identical over 11 bases. After removal of 4 bases from V and 1 base from J, the junction contained 5 bases not matched to a gene. Germline values: CDR1 LNHDA, CDR2 SQIVND (reference sequence). CDR3 length: 16 amino acids. The CDR3 coding sequence is TGTGCCAGTAGTAATCGACTAGCGGGGTCCCAAGAGACCCAGTACTTC. It encodes CASSNRLAGSQETQYF.

This clone is a singleton in its sample. The rearrangement uses TRBV29-1 and TRBJ2-1, with D tentatively TRBD1 (5 bases). Germline-derived CDR1 and CDR2 are SQVTM and ANQGSEA. The CDR3 has 11 residues. The V and J ends lost 6 bases and 6 bases respectively, with 9 bases between them. In nucleotides, the CDR3 is TGCAGCGTATCAGGGCTCAATGAGCAGTTCTTC. This translates into CSVSGLNEQFF.

V usage is TRBV4-2 and J usage is TRBJ2-2, with TRBD2 matching over 11 bases. This CDR3 comprises 17 residues. V lost 4 bases, J lost 6 bases, and 10 bases stayed unmatched. The germline V gene has CDR1 LGHNA and CDR2 YNFKEQ. DNA of the CDR3: TGTGCCAGCAGCCGACTAATGGCTAGCGGGGGGTCCGGGGAGCTGTTTTTT. Protein: CASSRLMASGGSGELFF.

The chain joins TRBV4-2 to TRBJ2-2, with 10 bases identical to TRBD2. The length of the CDR3 is 16 residues. Germline CDR1 reads LGHNA; CDR2 reads YNFKEQ. The junction had 10 bases not matched to a gene; V was cut back by 3 bases and J by 9 bases. DNA for the CDR3: TGTGCCAGCAGCCAGGGTGCTAGCGGGGGCCTTCGGGAGCTGTTTTTT. It codes for CASSQGASGGLRELFF.

The chain combines TRBV12-3 or TRBV12-4 with TRBJ1-2; the D is unclear. V gave up 3 bases and J gave up 8 bases, with 13 bases separating them. CDR3 size: 13 residues. This CDR3 reads CASSLGSTVGYTF. CDR3 coding DNA: TGTGCCAGCAGTTTGGGCAGCACAGTAGGCTACACCTTC.

The CDR3 DNA is TGCGCCAGCGGGAGAGAAGGGAGCTTCCAAGAGACCCAGTACTTC. The encoded protein is CASGREGSFQETQYF. The chain couples TRBV5-1 to TRBJ2-5; a weak D match, TRBD2 (5 bases). This CDR3 comprises 15 residues. The germline V and J ends were trimmed by 7 bases and 1 base, with 17 bases remaining between them. The germline V gene has CDR1 SGHRS and CDR2 YFSETQ.

The rearrangement joins TRBV9 to TRBJ1-2; D call uncertain. Per the germline V gene, CDR1 is SGDLS and CDR2 is YYNGEE. Trimming took off 0 bases at V and 8 bases at J, with 11 bases between the two ends. This CDR3 has 13 amino acids. The CDR3 sequence: CASSVDNWRGYTF. The CDR3 DNA follows: TGTGCCAGCAGCGTAGATAATTGGAGGGGCTACACCTTC.

The chain combines TRBV28 with TRBJ1-5; D gene uncertain. Trimming left V 3 bases short and J 3 bases short, with 15 bases between. Germline values: CDR1 MDHEN, CDR2 SYDVKM. The CDR3 totals 16 residues. Here the CDR3 DNA reads TGTGCCAGCAGTTTCCCGCCTTACAGCCCCAATCAGCCCCAGCATTTT. This codes for CASSFPPYSPNQPQHF.

The chain employs TRBV7-2 and TRBJ2-3; weak D call: TRBD2 (6 bases). The V end lost 3 bases, the J end lost 4 bases, and 17 bases lay between the germline ends. The CDR3 consists of 16 residues. Germline V gene lookup returns CDR1 SGHTA and CDR2 FQGNSA. The CDR3 DNA reads as TGTGCCAGCAGCTTCACCGGGACTGTCACATCAGATACGCAGTATTTT. Translated, it gives CASSFTGTVTSDTQYF.

V is TRBV10-3 and J is TRBJ1-1, with 9 bases that match TRBD1. The CDR3 extends over 13 amino acids. Germline CDR1 reads ENHRY; CDR2 reads SYGVKD. Losses at the gene ends were 5 bases for V and 5 bases for J; bases not matched to a gene: 3. Here the CDR3 DNA reads TGTGCCATCAGTTCACAGGGGGCGACTGAAGCTTTCTTT. Protein sequence: CAISSQGATEAFF.

The chain carries TRBV28 and TRBJ2-1, with TRBD1 matching 8 bases. The CDR3 sequence is 15 residues long. The V and J ends lost 3 bases and 4 bases, in that order; junction bases with no gene match: 5. CDR1 and CDR2 (germline): MDHEN, SYDVKM. The CDR3 DNA is TGTGCCAGCAGTTTGGTCGGGACAGGATACAATGAGCAGTTCTTC. Translated, it gives CASSLVGTGYNEQFF.

For this clone: The sample contains more than one DNA sequence encoding this CDR3. The V and J genes are TRBV6-5 and TRBJ1-2; no firm D call. Germline values: CDR1 MNHEY, CDR2 SVGAGI. V dropped 5 bases and J dropped 1 base, with 2 bases sitting between them. The CDR3 covers 11 residues. The CDR3 DNA reads TGTGCCAGCAGTCTTAACTATGGCTACACCTTC. It codes for CASSLNYGYTF.

The V gene is TRBV3-1 (or the pseudogene TRBV3-2), the J gene TRBJ2-5, with D possibly being TRBD2 (6 bases). The CDR3 consists of 12 residues. Germline CDR1 LGHDT, CDR2 YNNKEL (reference sequence). The V end lost 3 bases, the J end lost 5 bases, and 7 bases lay between the germline ends. The CDR3 loop is CASSQLAETQYF. The CDR3 DNA follows: TGTGCCAGCAGCCAGCTAGCGGAGACCCAGTACTTC.

The rearrangement links TRBV29-1 to TRBJ1-5, with TRBD1 matching over 7 bases. Germline CDR1 is SQVTM and CDR2 is ANQGSEA. The CDR3 runs to 13 residues. The junction had 3 bases not matched to a gene; V was cut back by 4 bases and J by 3 bases. The CDR3 region has the DNA TGCAGCGTTGCGACAGGGATCAATCAGCCCCAGCATTTT. This translates into CSVATGINQPQHF.

This chain uses TRBV19 with TRBJ1-4, with 11 bases aligning to TRBD1. The germline V gene encodes CDR1 LNHDA and CDR2 SQIVND (reference sequence). The CDR3 spans 14 residues. V trimming: 4 bases; J trimming: 8 bases; junction bases outside the gene matches: 3. The CDR3 DNA reads TGTGCCAGTAGTACAAGGACAGGGGGCGAAAAACTGTTTTTT. This codes for CASSTRTGGEKLFF.

This chain connects TRBV30 to TRBJ1-2; perhaps TRBD1 as D (5 bases). The V gene's germline CDR1 is GTSNPN and CDR2 SVGIG (reference sequence). Trimming pared 3 bases from V and 2 bases from J, leaving 13 bases between. CDR3 length equals 14 residues. CDR3 amino acids: CAWRGPGLNYGYTF. The CDR3 DNA reads as TGTGCCTGGAGGGGGCCAGGGCTAAACTATGGCTACACCTTC.

V gene TRBV5-4 combines with J gene TRBJ2-5; 11 nucleotides agree with TRBD1. The trim removed 4 bases at V and 4 bases at J, leaving 6 bases unmatched. Germline V lookup: CDR1 SGHNT, CDR2 YYREEE (reference sequence). This CDR3 has 15 residues. CDR3 sequence (DNA): TGTGCCAGCAGCGGATATGGGACAGGGGGAGAGACCCAGTACTTC. Translation: CASSGYGTGGETQYF.

The sample holds one count of this clone. The rearrangement joins TRBV7-8 to TRBJ1-1, with D tentatively TRBD1 (5 bases). Germline-derived CDR1 and CDR2 are SGHVS and FQNEAQ. V was shortened by 3 bases and J by 4 bases, with 6 bases between the two germline ends. The CDR3 extends over 12 amino acids. In DNA form, the CDR3 reads TGTGCCAGCAGCTTCAGGGCCACTGAAGCTTTCTTT. Translation gives CASSFRATEAFF. The complete variable domain, with remaining parts taken from reference TRBV7-8 and TRBJ1-1, reads GAGVSQSPRYKVAKRGQDVALRCDPISGHVSLFWYQQALGQGPEFLTYFQNEAQLDKSGLPSDRFFAERPEGSVSTLKIQRTQQEDSAVYLCASSFRATEAFFGQGTRLTVV.